This is a list of T cell receptor beta chains from one sample in a study of CD8+CD57+ T cells in acquired aplastic anemia. A single record per CDR3 protein comes from TCRdb applying MiXCR to the reads. The sample includes 65,000 or so distinct CDR3 sequences, over 45% of them seen just once. The sequencing sample was made of sorted CD4+, CD8+, or CD8+CD57+ T cells (not recorded which) from PBMCs. The source of these receptors is a human donor in good health, serving as a control. Both conserved end residues are part of each CDR3. A D gene is named only where the DNA matches it firmly. The listing skips clone size in some rows; elsewhere it reads once, few, many or a size class.

D	V	J	size	CDR3	DNA
-	TRBV11-2	TRBJ2-3	-	CASSLVLWRLNTDTQYF	TGTGCCAGCAGCTTAGTCCTCTGGCGTCTAAACACAGATACGCAGTATTTT
-	TRBV29-1	TRBJ2-2	few	CSKRIGGNTGELFF	TGCAGCAAACGCATAGGCGGCAACACCGGGGAGCTGTTTTTT
-	TRBV9	TRBJ1-6	-	CASSRGDPSGISPLHF	TGTGCCAGCAGCCGAGGTGACCCTTCGGGAATTTCACCCCTCCACTTT
TRBD1	TRBV19	TRBJ2-7	-	CASSTTGASYEQYF	TGTGCCAGTAGTACAACAGGGGCCTCGTACGAGCAGTACTTC
-	TRBV2	TRBJ2-1	medium-sized	CASSERQVSYNEQFF	TGTGCCAGCAGTGAACGACAGGTCTCCTACAATGAGCAGTTCTTC
-	TRBV24-1	TRBJ2-5	-	CATSDPLDEDQYF	TGTGCCACCAGTGATCCACTCGATGAGGACCAGTACTTC
TRBD2	TRBV6-5	TRBJ2-7	many	CASSYAGTSGSYEQYF	TGTGCCAGCAGTTACGCAGGGACTAGCGGGAGCTACGAGCAGTACTTC
TRBD2	TRBV24-1	TRBJ2-7	-	CATSDLRRGVGEQYF	TGTGCCACCAGTGATTTGCGGCGGGGGGTGGGCGAGCAGTACTTC
-	TRBV19	TRBJ1-6	many	CASRSRGRSYYNSPLHF	TGTGCCAGTAGATCTCGTGGTAGGAGTTACTATAATTCACCCCTCCACTTT
TRBD1	TRBV7-8	TRBJ2-1	many	CASSAQGVSYNEQFF	TGTGCCAGCAGCGCACAGGGGGTCTCCTACAATGAGCAGTTCTTC
TRBD1	TRBV6-2/TRBV6-3	TRBJ2-1	many	CASRDTGTANNEQFF	TGTGCCAGCAGAGATACCGGGACAGCGAACAATGAGCAGTTCTTC
TRBD1	TRBV10-3	TRBJ1-1	once	CAISDRDSRENTEAFF	TGTGCCATCAGTGATCGGGACAGTCGAGAGAACACTGAAGCTTTCTTT
-	TRBV5-1	TRBJ1-1	many	CASSLQVYTEAFF	TGCGCCAGCAGCCTCCAGGTTTACACTGAAGCTTTCTTT
-	TRBV7-9	TRBJ1-4	many	CASSPRPRDEKLFF	TGTGCCAGCAGCCCCCGGCCCAGAGACGAAAAACTGTTTTTT
-	TRBV2	TRBJ2-6	-	CASSDGQGANVLTF	TGTGCCAGCAGTGACGGACAGGGGGCCAACGTCCTGACTTTC
-	TRBV2	TRBJ1-2	many	CASSLDSGVRVYGYTF	TGTGCCAGCAGTCTTGACTCCGGGGTACGGGTCTATGGCTACACCTTC
TRBD1	TRBV6-5	TRBJ1-2	many	CASSYSDRKDGYTF	TGTGCCAGCAGTTACTCGGACAGGAAAGATGGCTACACCTTC
-	TRBV9	TRBJ1-6	medium-sized	CASSVMEDSPLHF	TGTGCCAGCAGCGTAATGGAGGATTCACCCCTCCACTTT
-	TRBV25-1	TRBJ2-7	-	CAGSDGHYEQYF	TGTGCCGGCAGTGATGGGCACTACGAGCAGTACTTC
TRBD2	TRBV15	TRBJ2-3	-	CATSSRQAGGLDTQYF	TGTGCCACCAGCTCGCGCCAAGCGGGGGGGCTGGATACGCAGTATTTT
TRBD1	TRBV2	TRBJ1-2	-	CAGNRGQPTMYGYTF	TGTGCCGGCAACAGGGGGCAGCCCACAATGTATGGCTACACCTTC
-	TRBV13	TRBJ1-1	-	CASSLEGENTEAFF	TGTGCCAGCAGCTTAGAGGGGGAAAACACTGAAGCTTTCTTT
TRBD1	TRBV2	TRBJ2-7	-	CASSGQVPYEQYF	TGTGCCAGCAGCGGACAGGTACCCTACGAGCAGTACTTC
-	TRBV29-1	TRBJ2-1	-	CSVRSGGRSYNEQFF	TGCAGCGTCAGGTCCGGGGGACGGTCCTACAATGAGCAGTTCTTC
-	TRBV2	TRBJ2-6	-	CASSSVTF	TGTGCCAGCAGTTCCGTGACTTTC
-	TRBV29-1	TRBJ2-7	-	CSVRRGQGGEQYF	TGCAGCGTCCGTCGAGGCCAGGGTGGCGAGCAGTACTTC
TRBD1	TRBV19	TRBJ1-5	many	CASSIPGQQSNQPQHF	TGTGCCAGTAGTATACCGGGACAGCAAAGCAATCAGCCCCAGCATTTT
-	TRBV2	TRBJ1-2	many	CAGRPRRLYGYTF	TGTGCCGGACGTCCGCGGCGTCTCTATGGCTACACCTTC
TRBD1	TRBV2	TRBJ1-5	-	CASAGTENQPQHF	TGTGCCAGCGCCGGGACAGAGAATCAGCCCCAGCATTTT
-	TRBV18	TRBJ1-2	many	CASSPTAADLTYGYTF	TGTGCCAGCTCACCAACAGCGGCCGACTTGACCTATGGCTACACCTTC
TRBD2	TRBV2	TRBJ2-2	medium-sized	CASRGLAGTTGELFF	TGTGCCAGCAGAGGACTAGCGGGGACCACCGGGGAGCTGTTTTTT
-	TRBV11-1	TRBJ1-5	once	CASSASSLGSNQPQHF	TGTGCCAGCAGCGCCAGCAGCTTGGGTAGCAATCAGCCCCAGCATTTT
TRBD2	TRBV4-1	TRBJ2-1	many	CASSQASGTSGTRPYNEQFF	TGCGCCAGCAGCCAAGCGTCAGGAACTAGCGGGACCCGTCCCTACAATGAGCAGTTCTTC
-	TRBV20-1	TRBJ2-7	-	CSAERGGEQYF	TGCAGTGCCGAAAGAGGGGGCGAGCAGTACTTC
TRBD1	TRBV2	TRBJ1-6	medium-sized	CASSGRGQGSPLHF	TGTGCCAGCAGTGGAAGGGGGCAGGGGTCACCCCTCCACTTT
-	TRBV9	TRBJ2-5	-	CASSGGDTQYF	TGTGCCAGCAGCGGTGGGGACACCCAGTACTTC
-	TRBV2	TRBJ2-7	-	CASSEEDSYEQYF	TGTGCCAGCAGTGAAGAGGACAGCTACGAGCAGTACTTC
-	TRBV2	TRBJ1-2	-	CASSVLRPANYGYTF	TGTGCCAGCAGTGTATTGAGACCCGCCAACTATGGCTACACCTTC
TRBD2	TRBV5-1	TRBJ2-1	many	CASSAGLGNEQFF	TGCGCCAGCAGCGCCGGACTAGGGAATGAGCAGTTCTTC
-	TRBV6-1	TRBJ1-6	few	CASLQGSNSPLHF	TGTGCCAGCCTACAGGGATCCAATTCACCCCTCCACTTT
TRBD2	TRBV5-1	TRBJ2-3	many	CASSIRLAGVSDTQYF	TGCGCCAGCAGCATCAGACTAGCGGGAGTCTCAGATACGCAGTATTTT
TRBD2	TRBV4-1	TRBJ2-6	many	CASSQDLAEGPGANVLTF	TGCGCCAGCAGCCAAGATCTAGCGGAGGGGCCTGGGGCCAACGTCCTGACTTTC
TRBD2	TRBV29-1	TRBJ2-7	-	CSVESSGSVRYEQYF	TGCAGCGTTGAGTCTAGCGGGAGTGTAAGATACGAGCAGTACTTC
TRBD2	TRBV20-1	TRBJ2-1	-	CSARAPLAGLSNEQFF	TGCAGTGCTAGAGCACCCTTAGCGGGACTGTCGAATGAGCAGTTCTTC
-	TRBV2	TRBJ2-5	-	CASSEGHAQETQYF	TGTGCCAGCAGTGAGGGACATGCCCAAGAGACCCAGTACTTC
-	TRBV10-3	TRBJ1-6	-	CANKDGNYNSPLHF	TGTGCCAATAAGGACGGAAACTATAATTCACCCCTCCACTTT
TRBD2	TRBV3-1	TRBJ2-2	-	CASSQELLAGGRGGELFF	TGTGCCAGCAGCCAAGAATTACTAGCGGGAGGGCGCGGCGGGGAGCTGTTTTTT
-	TRBV6-1	TRBJ2-7	-	CASSETQGSSYEQYF	TGTGCCAGCAGTGAGACCCAGGGGAGCTCCTACGAGCAGTACTTC
TRBD1	TRBV2	TRBJ1-2	many	CASRASGGFGYGYTF	TGTGCCAGCAGGGCTTCAGGGGGATTTGGGTATGGCTACACCTTC
TRBD1	TRBV11-1	TRBJ1-1	few	CASSRYQGDTEAFF	TGTGCCAGCAGCCGTTACCAGGGGGACACTGAAGCTTTCTTT
-	TRBV12-3/TRBV12-4	TRBJ1-5	-	CASSLSRGRSNQPQHF	TGTGCCAGCAGTTTGTCCAGGGGCAGGAGCAATCAGCCCCAGCATTTT
-	TRBV6-1	TRBJ1-2	many	CASMGIGLTNYGYTF	TGTGCCAGCATGGGTATCGGACTTACTAACTATGGCTACACCTTC
TRBD1	TRBV19	TRBJ1-6	-	CASTGDRDLSPLHF	TGTGCCAGTACTGGGGACAGGGATTTATCACCCCTCCACTTT
TRBD1	TRBV11-2	TRBJ2-1	-	CASSLGGTGGFNEQFF	TGTGCCAGCAGCTTAGGGGGGACAGGGGGTTTCAATGAGCAGTTCTTC
TRBD2	TRBV29-1	TRBJ2-3	-	CSLGAGGMDTQYF	TGCAGCCTCGGAGCCGGGGGGATGGATACGCAGTATTTT